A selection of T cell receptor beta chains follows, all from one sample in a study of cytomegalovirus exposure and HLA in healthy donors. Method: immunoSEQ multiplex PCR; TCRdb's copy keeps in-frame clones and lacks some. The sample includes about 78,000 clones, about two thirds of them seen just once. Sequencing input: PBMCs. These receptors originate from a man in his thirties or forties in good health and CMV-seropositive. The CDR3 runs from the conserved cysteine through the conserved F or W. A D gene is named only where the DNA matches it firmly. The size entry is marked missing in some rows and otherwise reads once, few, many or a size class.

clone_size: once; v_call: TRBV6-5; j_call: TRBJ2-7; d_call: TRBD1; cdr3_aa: CASSPGQGSYEQYF; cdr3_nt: TGTGCCAGCAGCCCCGGACAGGGTAGCTACGAGCAGTACTTC
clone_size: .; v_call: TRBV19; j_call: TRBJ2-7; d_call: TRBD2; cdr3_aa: CASSIRLAESYEQYF; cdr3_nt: TGTGCCAGTAGTATAAGGCTAGCGGAGTCCTACGAGCAGTACTTC
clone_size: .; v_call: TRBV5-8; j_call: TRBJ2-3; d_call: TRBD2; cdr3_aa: CASSPGLAGGADTQYF; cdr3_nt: TGTGCCAGCAGCCCCGGACTAGCGGGAGGGGCAGATACGCAGTATTTT
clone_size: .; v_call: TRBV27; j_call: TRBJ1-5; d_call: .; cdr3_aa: CASRGSRPQHF; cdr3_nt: TGTGCCAGCCGAGGGTCTCGGCCCCAGCATTTT
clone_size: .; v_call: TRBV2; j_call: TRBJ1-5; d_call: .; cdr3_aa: CASSEGRGAQPQHF; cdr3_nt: TGTGCCAGCAGTGAAGGGAGGGGAGCTCAGCCCCAGCATTTT
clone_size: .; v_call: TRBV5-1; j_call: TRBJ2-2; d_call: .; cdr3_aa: CASSLRRRGNTGELFF; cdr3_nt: TGCGCCAGCAGCCTGAGAAGAAGAGGTAACACCGGGGAGCTGTTTTTT
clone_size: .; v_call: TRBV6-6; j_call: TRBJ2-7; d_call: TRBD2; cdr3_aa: CASSYNRAGAGYEQYF; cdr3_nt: TGTGCCAGCAGTTATAACCGAGCGGGGGCGGGCTACGAGCAGTACTTC
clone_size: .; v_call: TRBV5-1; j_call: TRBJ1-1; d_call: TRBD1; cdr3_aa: CASSLSRQGTEAFF; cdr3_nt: TGCGCCAGCAGCCTATCAAGACAGGGCACTGAAGCTTTCTTT
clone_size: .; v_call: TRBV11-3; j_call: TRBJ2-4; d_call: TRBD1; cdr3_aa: CASSYSRGQGVGSKNIQYF; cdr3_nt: TGTGCCAGCAGCTACAGCCGGGGACAGGGGGTTGGATCCAAAAACATTCAGTACTTC
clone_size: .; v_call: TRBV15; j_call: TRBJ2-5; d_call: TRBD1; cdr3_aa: CATSRGRQGQETQYF; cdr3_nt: TGTGCCACCAGCAGAGGCCGACAGGGGCAAGAGACCCAGTACTTC
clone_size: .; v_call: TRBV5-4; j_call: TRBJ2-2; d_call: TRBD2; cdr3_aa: CASSLTLLAGGFGELFF; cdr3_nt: TGTGCCAGCAGCTTGACCTTACTAGCGGGAGGATTCGGGGAGCTGTTTTTT
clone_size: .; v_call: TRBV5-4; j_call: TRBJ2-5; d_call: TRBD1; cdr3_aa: CASSPPRDRGETQYF; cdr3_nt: TGTGCCAGCAGCCCGCCCCGGGACAGAGGGGAGACCCAGTACTTC
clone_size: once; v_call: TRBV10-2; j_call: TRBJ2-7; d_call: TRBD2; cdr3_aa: CASKTSGAYEQYF; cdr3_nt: TGCGCCAGCAAGACTAGCGGGGCCTACGAGCAGTACTTC
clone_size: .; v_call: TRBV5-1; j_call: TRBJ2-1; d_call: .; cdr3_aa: CASSSVSGGANEQFF; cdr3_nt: TGCGCCAGCAGCTCGGTTAGTGGGGGGGCAAATGAGCAGTTCTTC